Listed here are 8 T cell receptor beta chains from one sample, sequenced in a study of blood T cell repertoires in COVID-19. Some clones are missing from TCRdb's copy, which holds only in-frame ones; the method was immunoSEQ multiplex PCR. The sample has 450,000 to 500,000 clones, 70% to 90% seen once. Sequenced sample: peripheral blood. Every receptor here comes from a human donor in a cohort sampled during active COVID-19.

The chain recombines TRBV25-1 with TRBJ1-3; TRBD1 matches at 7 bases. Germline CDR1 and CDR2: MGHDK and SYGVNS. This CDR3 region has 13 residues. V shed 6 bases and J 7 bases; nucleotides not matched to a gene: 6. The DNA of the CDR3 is TGTGCCAGCAGGGAGGGGGCCCGGAACACCATATATTTT. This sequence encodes CASREGARNTIYF.

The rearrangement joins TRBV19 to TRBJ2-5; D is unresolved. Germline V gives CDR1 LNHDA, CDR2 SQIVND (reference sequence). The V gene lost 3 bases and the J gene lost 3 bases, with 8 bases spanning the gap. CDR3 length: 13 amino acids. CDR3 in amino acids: CASSIETKETQYF. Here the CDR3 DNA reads TGTGCCAGTAGTATTGAGACAAAAGAGACCCAGTACTTC.

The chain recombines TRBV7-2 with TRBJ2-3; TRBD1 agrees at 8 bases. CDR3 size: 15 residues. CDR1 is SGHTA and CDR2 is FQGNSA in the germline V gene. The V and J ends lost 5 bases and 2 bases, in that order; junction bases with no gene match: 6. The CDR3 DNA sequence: TGTGCCAGCAGCCCAGAGGGACAGGCCACAGATACGCAGTATTTT. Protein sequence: CASSPEGQATDTQYF.

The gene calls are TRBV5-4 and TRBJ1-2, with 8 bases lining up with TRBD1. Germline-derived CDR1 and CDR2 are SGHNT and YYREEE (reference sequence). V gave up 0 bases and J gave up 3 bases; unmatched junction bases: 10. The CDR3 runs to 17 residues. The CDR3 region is CASSLAGGGSRDYGYTF. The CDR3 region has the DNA TGTGCCAGCAGCTTGGCAGGGGGCGGCAGTCGTGACTATGGCTACACCTTC.

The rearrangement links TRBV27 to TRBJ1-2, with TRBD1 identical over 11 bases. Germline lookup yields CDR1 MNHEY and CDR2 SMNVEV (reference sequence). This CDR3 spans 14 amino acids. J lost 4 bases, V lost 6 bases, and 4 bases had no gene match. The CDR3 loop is CASSRTGGRYGYTF. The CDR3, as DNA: TGTGCCAGCAGCCGGACAGGGGGCCGCTATGGCTACACCTTC.

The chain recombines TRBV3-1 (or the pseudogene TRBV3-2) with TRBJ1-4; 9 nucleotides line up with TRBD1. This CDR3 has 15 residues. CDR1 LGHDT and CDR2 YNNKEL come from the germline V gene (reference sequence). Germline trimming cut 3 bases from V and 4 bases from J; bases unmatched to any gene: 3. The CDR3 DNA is TGTGCCAGCAGCCACGGACAGGGGCTTAATGAAAAACTGTTTTTT. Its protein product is CASSHGQGLNEKLFF.

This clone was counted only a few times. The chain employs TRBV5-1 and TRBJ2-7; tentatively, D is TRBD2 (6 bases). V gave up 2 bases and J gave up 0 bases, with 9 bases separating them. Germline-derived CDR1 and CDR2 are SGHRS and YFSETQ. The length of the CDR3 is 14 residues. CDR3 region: CASSLGTVSYEQYF. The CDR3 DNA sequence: TGCGCCAGCAGCTTAGGGACTGTCTCCTACGAGCAGTACTTC.

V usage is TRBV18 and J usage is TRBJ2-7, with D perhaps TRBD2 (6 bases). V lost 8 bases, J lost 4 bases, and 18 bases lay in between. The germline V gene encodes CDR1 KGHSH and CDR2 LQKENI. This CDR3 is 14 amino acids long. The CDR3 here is CASTRDSYSYEQYF. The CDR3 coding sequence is TGTGCCAGCACCCGGGACTCTTATTCTTACGAGCAGTACTTC.